The clone carrying this T cell receptor (beta chain) was recorded many times. Its target is unknown. The sample originates from a study of blood T cells in healthy people across ages. Sample-barcoded 5' priming and a J-beta primer mix drove a second PCR of roughly 7 to 11 cycles. CDR3-containing paired-end reads numbering at least 2.5 million came from each sample. A single record per CDR3 protein comes from TCRdb applying MiXCR to the 5' RACE reads. The sample yields about a million distinct CDR3 sequences, 35% to 40% seen once. V lost 1 base to trimming and J lost 2 bases; unmatched junction nucleotides: 10. CDR3 size: 16 residues. Germline lookup yields CDR1 SQVTM and CDR2 ANQGSEA. General study findings and limits: Older age coincided with a roughly linear decline in TCR beta diversity per million T cells.

The receptor was isolated from a man aged 18 to 29 in good health. The chain joins TRBV29-1 to TRBJ2-7; TRBD1 matches 8 bases. The sample was blood. CDR3 residues: CSVEVRGQDLTYEQYF. CDR3 DNA sequence: TGCAGCGTTGAAGTTAGGGGACAGGATTTGACCTACGAGCAGTACTTC.